The TCR beta chain described here comes from a study of cytomegalovirus exposure and HLA in healthy donors. In the PCR, 60 Vbeta and 13 Jbeta primers were used. Produced via immunoSEQ multiplex PCR; TCRdb's table is partial and in-frame only. The sample records some 190,000 clones, 80% to 85% being singletons. Per the germline V gene, CDR1 is SGHDT and CDR2 is YYEEEE. This CDR3 contains 16 residues. The J segment lost 4 bases and the V segment lost 2 bases, leaving 8 bases of the junction unmatched. The table lists this clone with a few counts. Specimen: PBMCs. The sequence was collected from a woman aged 35 to 49 in good health and CMV-seronegative. J is TRBJ2-3 and V is TRBV5-6; 9 nucleotides line up with TRBD2. CDR3 protein: CASSFFSGRGPDTQYF. DNA of the CDR3: TGTGCCAGCAGCTTCTTTAGCGGGAGAGGGCCAGATACGCAGTATTTT.